This T cell receptor beta chain originates from a study of blood T cell repertoires in COVID-19. Study summary: The United States, Italy and Spain provided the acute and convalescent COVID-19 samples.

The CDR3 extends over 11 amino acids. V lost 5 bases to trimming and J lost 10 bases, with 9 bases between them. Germline values: CDR1 SEHNR, CDR2 FQNEAQ (reference sequence). Authors' data handling: Using reference gene primer amplification, nucleated cell counts were estimated. Assay used: immunoSEQ multiplex PCR; TCRdb lists only in-frame clones, some missing. That table is the source of V, J and clone size, and D and trimming were worked out from the DNA. The table has over 200,000 clones, 70% to 90% seen once. Individuals drawn from 20 to 30 US areas were about 18 to 90 years old. Each participant's cohort was designated according to participant-reported clinical history.

The sequencing sample was made of PBMCs or T cells enriched from blood (not recorded which). The source of this sequence is a woman between 50 and 59 years old in a cohort exposed to, infected with or recovered from COVID-19 (not recorded which). The V gene is TRBV7-9, the J gene TRBJ2-1; no clear D gene. CDR3 protein: CASSTMGEQFF. In DNA form, the CDR3 reads TGTGCCAGCAGCACAATGGGCGAGCAGTTCTTC.